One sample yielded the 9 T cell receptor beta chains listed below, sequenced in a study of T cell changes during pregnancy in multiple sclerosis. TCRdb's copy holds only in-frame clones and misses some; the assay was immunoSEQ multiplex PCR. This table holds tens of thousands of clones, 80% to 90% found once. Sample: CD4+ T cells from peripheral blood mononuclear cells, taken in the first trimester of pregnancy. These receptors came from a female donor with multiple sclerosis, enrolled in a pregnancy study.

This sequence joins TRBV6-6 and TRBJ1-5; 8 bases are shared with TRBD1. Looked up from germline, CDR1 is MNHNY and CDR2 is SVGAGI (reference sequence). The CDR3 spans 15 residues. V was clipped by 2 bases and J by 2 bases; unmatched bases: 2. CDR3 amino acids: CASSYPGGGNQPQHF. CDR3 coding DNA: TGTGCCAGCAGTTACCCAGGGGGCGGCAATCAGCCCCAGCATTTT.

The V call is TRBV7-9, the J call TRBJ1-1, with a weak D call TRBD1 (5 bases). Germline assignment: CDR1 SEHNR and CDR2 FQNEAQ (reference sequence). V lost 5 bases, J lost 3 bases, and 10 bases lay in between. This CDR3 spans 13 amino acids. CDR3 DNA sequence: TGTGCCAGCAGCCGGAGCAGGGACACTGAAGCTTTCTTT. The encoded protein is CASSRSRDTEAFF.

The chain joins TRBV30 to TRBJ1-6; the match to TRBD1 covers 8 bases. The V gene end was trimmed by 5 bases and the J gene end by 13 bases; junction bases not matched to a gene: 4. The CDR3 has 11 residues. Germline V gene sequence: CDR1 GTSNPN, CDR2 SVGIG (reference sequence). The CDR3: CAWLQGGPLHF. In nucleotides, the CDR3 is TGTGCCTGGCTACAGGGGGGGCCCCTCCACTTT.

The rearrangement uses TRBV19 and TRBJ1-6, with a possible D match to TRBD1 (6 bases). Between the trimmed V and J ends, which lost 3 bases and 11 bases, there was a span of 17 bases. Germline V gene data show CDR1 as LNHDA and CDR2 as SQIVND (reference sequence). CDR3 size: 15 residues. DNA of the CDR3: TGTGCCAGTAGTATGGATCAGGGGCAGGAGCCACCCCTCCACTTT. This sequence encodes CASSMDQGQEPPLHF.

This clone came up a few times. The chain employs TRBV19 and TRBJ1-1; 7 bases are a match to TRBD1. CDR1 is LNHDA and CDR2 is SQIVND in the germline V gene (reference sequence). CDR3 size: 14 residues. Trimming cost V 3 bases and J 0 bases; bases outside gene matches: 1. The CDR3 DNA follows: TGTGCCAGTAGTATCACAGGGGTGAACACTGAAGCTTTCTTT. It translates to CASSITGVNTEAFF. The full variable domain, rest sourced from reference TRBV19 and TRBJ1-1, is DGGITQSPKYLFRKEGQNVTLSCEQNLNHDAMYWYRQDPGQGLRLIYYSQIVNDFQKGDIAEGYSVSREKKESFPLTVTSAQKNPTAFYLCASSITGVNTEAFFGQGTRLTVV.

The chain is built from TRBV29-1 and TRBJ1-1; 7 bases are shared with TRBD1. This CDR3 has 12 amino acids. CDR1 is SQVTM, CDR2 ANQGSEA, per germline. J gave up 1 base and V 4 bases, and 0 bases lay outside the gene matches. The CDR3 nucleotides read TGCAGCGTTGGGACAGGGAACACTGAAGCTTTCTTT. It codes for CSVGTGNTEAFF.

In DNA, the CDR3 is TGTGCCAGCGGTGGGCAGGGGGCGCGGGTAAAGGCTTTCTTT. This gives the protein CASGGQGARVKAFF. The gene calls are TRBV6-6 and TRBJ1-1; 8 bases agree with TRBD1. The CDR3 spans 14 residues. Trimming removed 8 bases from V and 11 bases from J; junction bases left unmatched: 16. CDR1 and CDR2 (germline): MNHNY, SVGAGI (reference sequence).

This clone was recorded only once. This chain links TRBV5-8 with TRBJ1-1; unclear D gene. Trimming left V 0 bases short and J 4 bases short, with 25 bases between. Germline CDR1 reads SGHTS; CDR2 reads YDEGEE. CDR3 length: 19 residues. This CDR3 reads CASSLVIAGSWSSGTEAFF. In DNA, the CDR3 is TGTGCCAGCAGCTTGGTCATCGCGGGGAGTTGGTCTAGCGGCACTGAAGCTTTCTTT.

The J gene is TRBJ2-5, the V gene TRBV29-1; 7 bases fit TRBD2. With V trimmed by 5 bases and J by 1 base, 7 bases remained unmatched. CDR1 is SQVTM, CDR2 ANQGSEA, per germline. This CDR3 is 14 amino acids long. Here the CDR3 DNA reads TGCAGCGTTTCCAGGCCGGGGGGCCAAGAGACCCAGTACTTC. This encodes CSVSRPGGQETQYF. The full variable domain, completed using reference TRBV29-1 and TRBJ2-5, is SAVISQKPSRDICQRGTSLTIQCQVDSQVTMMFWYRQQPGQSLTLIATANQGSEATYESGFVIDKFPISRPNLTFSTLTVSNMSPEDSSIYLCSVSRPGGQETQYFGPGTRLLVL.